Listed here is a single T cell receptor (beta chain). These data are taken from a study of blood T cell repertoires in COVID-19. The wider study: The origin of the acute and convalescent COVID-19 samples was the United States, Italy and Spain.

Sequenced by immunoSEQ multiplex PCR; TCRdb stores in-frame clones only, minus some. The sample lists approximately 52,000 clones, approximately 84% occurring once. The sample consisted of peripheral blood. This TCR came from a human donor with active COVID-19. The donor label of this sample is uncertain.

The DNA of the CDR3 is TGTGCCAGCAGCGCCTCTTTCGGGGGTCATGAGCAGTTCTTC. Its protein product is CASSASFGGHEQFF. The chain is built from TRBV9 and TRBJ2-1; D is perhaps TRBD2 (6 bases). V was clipped by 3 bases and J by 8 bases, with 15 bases between them. In germline, CDR1 is SGDLS, CDR2 YYNGEE. This CDR3 region has 14 residues. The complete variable domain, with remaining parts taken from reference TRBV9 and TRBJ2-1, reads DSGVTQTPKHLITATGQRVTLRCSPRSGDLSVYWYQQSLDQGLQFLIQYYNGEERAKGNILERFSAQQFPDLHSELNLSSLELGDSALYFCASSASFGGHEQFFGPGTRLTVL.